This TCR beta chain comes out of a study of blood T cell repertoires in COVID-19. Between the trimmed V and J ends, which lost 4 bases and 3 bases, there was a span of 20 bases. The CDR3 is 16 amino acids. Germline CDR1 and CDR2: SGHNT and YYREEE (reference sequence). The data were produced by immunoSEQ multiplex PCR, yet TCRdb's version contains in-frame clones alone and is incomplete. The sample has about 210,000 clones, roughly 85% seen once. Sequencing input: peripheral blood. The sequence was obtained from a woman in her sixties or seventies with COVID-19, enrolled during active disease. The rearrangement uses TRBV5-4 and TRBJ2-7; a weak D match, TRBD1 (7 bases). The DNA of the CDR3 is TGTGCCAGCAGCCGAATACGGACTCAGGGGGGCTACGAGCAGTACTTC. Translating it yields CASSRIRTQGGYEQYF.